Presented here are 29 T cell receptor beta chains from one specimen sequenced in a study of blood T cell repertoires in COVID-19. The data were produced by immunoSEQ multiplex PCR, yet TCRdb's version contains in-frame clones alone and is incomplete. The sample has 200,000 or so clones, roughly four fifths seen once. The sample consisted of PBMCs or T cells enriched from blood (not recorded which). All receptors come from a man aged 35-49 years who had recovered from COVID-19.

This clone appeared a few times. The chain recombines TRBV30 with TRBJ1-2, with TRBD1 as a possible D gene (6 bases). Trimming removed 6 bases at V and 5 bases at J, with 16 bases between. The CDR3 covers 13 residues. In germline, CDR1 is GTSNPN, CDR2 SVGIG (reference sequence). The CDR3 nucleotides read TGTGCCTGCTCTCAGGGGAGAATATATGGCTACACCTTC. This encodes CACSQGRIYGYTF.

The chain employs TRBV5-1 and TRBJ1-6; perhaps TRBD1 as D (5 bases). The V gene lost 0 bases and the J gene lost 1 base, with 8 bases spanning the gap. The CDR3 has 16 amino acids. Germline values: CDR1 SGHRS, CDR2 YFSETQ. For the CDR3, the DNA is TGCGCCAGCAGCTTGGCGGGGGAGTCCTATAATTCACCCCTCCACTTT. It translates to CASSLAGESYNSPLHF. The full variable domain, completed using reference TRBV5-1 and TRBJ1-6, is KAGVTQTPRYLIKTRGQQVTLSCSPISGHRSVSWYQQTPGQGLQFLFEYFSETQRNKGNFPGRFSGRQFSNSRSEMNVSTLELGDSALYLCASSLAGESYNSPLHFGNGTRLTVT.

The chain joins TRBV12-3 or TRBV12-4 to TRBJ1-1; D not resolved. The CDR3 has 13 residues. The V and J ends lost 3 bases and 4 bases respectively, with 9 bases between them. The CDR3, as DNA: TGTGCCAGCAGTTTTCTCGGAGGCACTGAAGCTTTCTTT. It encodes CASSFLGGTEAFF.

The genes are TRBV3-1 (or the pseudogene TRBV3-2) and TRBJ1-4, with 9 bases matching TRBD1. V lost 2 bases and J lost 8; bases outside the gene matches: 6. The CDR3 loop spans 15 amino acids. CDR1 is LGHDT and CDR2 is YNNKEL in the germline V gene (reference sequence). CDR3 DNA sequence: TGTGCCAGCAGCCAACCGGGACAGGGACGCGAAAAACTGTTTTTT. This codes for CASSQPGQGREKLFF.

The chain links TRBV28 to TRBJ1-1, with 9 bases identical to TRBD1. Germline-derived CDR1 and CDR2 are MDHEN and SYDVKM. The CDR3 consists of 15 residues. V trimming: 6 bases; J trimming: 0 bases; junction bases outside the gene matches: 5. The CDR3 DNA sequence: TGTGCCAGCAGGCGGACAGGGGTCATGAACACTGAAGCTTTCTTT. Residues: CASRRTGVMNTEAFF.

This sequence joins TRBV9 and TRBJ1-2; D is perhaps TRBD1 (6 bases). Germline-derived CDR1 and CDR2 are SGDLS and YYNGEE. This CDR3 spans 13 amino acids. Trimming took off 1 base at V and 7 bases at J, with 11 bases between the two ends. Here the CDR3 DNA reads TGTGCCAGCAGCGTAATACAGGGTGCTGGCTACACCTTC. Translation: CASSVIQGAGYTF.

The chain links TRBV7-2 to TRBJ2-5, with a tentative D call TRBD1 (5 bases). The germline CDR1 and CDR2 sequences are SGHTA and FQGNSA. The CDR3 contains 16 residues. V dropped 4 bases and J dropped 0 bases, with 15 bases sitting between them. The CDR3 protein is CASSSLPGWHQETQYF. CDR3 bases: TGTGCCAGCAGCTCCCTGCCAGGGTGGCACCAAGAGACCCAGTACTTC.

The V gene is TRBV2, the J gene TRBJ2-3; TRBD2 might be the D (6 bases). Germline-derived CDR1 and CDR2 are SNHLY and FYNNEI. This CDR3 has 15 amino acids. Trimming took off 6 bases at V and 4 bases at J, with 17 bases between the two ends. CDR3 protein: CASSPLTGVADTQYF. The DNA of the CDR3 is TGTGCCAGCAGCCCCTTAACGGGGGTAGCAGATACGCAGTATTTT.

A single count supports this clone. This chain links TRBV5-1 with TRBJ2-3; the D gene is possibly TRBD2 (6 bases). The V and J ends lost 5 bases and 2 bases respectively, with 12 bases between them. The CDR3 loop spans 14 amino acids. Per the germline V gene, CDR1 is SGHRS and CDR2 is YFSETQ. CDR3: CASRTGGFTDTQYF. The CDR3 DNA sequence: TGCGCCAGCAGGACCGGGGGTTTCACAGATACGCAGTATTTT. The full variable domain, with the rest looked up from reference TRBV5-1 and TRBJ2-3, is KAGVTQTPRYLIKTRGQQVTLSCSPISGHRSVSWYQQTPGQGLQFLFEYFSETQRNKGNFPGRFSGRQFSNSRSEMNVSTLELGDSALYLCASRTGGFTDTQYFGPGTRLTVL.

The chain joins TRBV7-9 to TRBJ1-4; unclear D gene. The CDR3 is made up of 15 amino acids. Between the trimmed V and J ends, which lost 1 base and 0 bases, there was a span of 6 bases. From germline, CDR1 is SEHNR and CDR2 FQNEAQ (reference sequence). The CDR3 spells CASSLVPATNEKLFF. CDR3 nucleotides: TGTGCCAGCAGCTTAGTGCCAGCAACTAATGAAAAACTGTTTTTT.

This rearrangement joins TRBV4-2 to TRBJ1-2; D is unresolved. The V end lost 0 bases, the J end lost 1 base, and 9 bases lay between the germline ends. The germline CDR1 and CDR2 sequences are LGHNA and YNFKEQ. CDR3 size: 15 residues. The CDR3 nucleotides are TGTGCCAGCAGCCAAGATCCGGCGGTTAACTATGGCTACACCTTC. Translation: CASSQDPAVNYGYTF.

The chain couples TRBV5-1 to TRBJ1-2, with no clear D. The CDR3 runs to 14 residues. Germline-derived CDR1 and CDR2 are SGHRS and YFSETQ. V was shortened by 6 bases and J by 6 bases, with 18 bases between the two germline ends. CDR3 sequence (DNA): TGCGCCAGCACTCGAGAGCCCAGGTCGGATGGCTACACCTTC. Protein sequence: CASTREPRSDGYTF.

This chain links TRBV28 with TRBJ1-2, with TRBD1 matching over 8 bases. Germline V gene data show CDR1 as MDHEN and CDR2 as SYDVKM. Trimming at V came to 5 bases and at J to 7 bases, leaving 6 bases not matched to a gene. The CDR3 is 13 residues long. CDR3 residues: CASSQGQGLGYTF. The CDR3 nucleotides read TGTGCCAGCAGTCAAGGACAGGGCCTTGGCTACACCTTC.

This rearrangement joins TRBV19 to TRBJ2-5, with 7 bases matching TRBD1. This CDR3 comprises 15 residues. Losses at the gene ends were 0 bases for V and 5 bases for J; bases not matched to a gene: 6. CDR1 LNHDA and CDR2 SQIVND come from the germline V gene (reference sequence). CDR3 sequence: CASSIDGTVRETQYF. The CDR3 region has the DNA TGTGCCAGTAGTATAGACGGGACAGTTCGGGAGACCCAGTACTTC. The whole variable domain, filled in from reference TRBV19 and TRBJ2-5, reads DGGITQSPKYLFRKEGQNVTLSCEQNLNHDAMYWYRQDPGQGLRLIYYSQIVNDFQKGDIAEGYSVSREKKESFPLTVTSAQKNPTAFYLCASSIDGTVRETQYFGPGTRLLVL.

This clone was counted only a few times. V gene TRBV11-2 combines with J gene TRBJ1-1; D possibly corresponds to TRBD1 (6 bases). V was cut by 7 bases and J by 2 bases, with 11 bases left in between. Germline CDR1 and CDR2: SGHAT and FQNNGV. CDR3 length equals 13 residues. This CDR3 reads CASILTGNTEAFF. DNA for the CDR3: TGTGCCAGCATCCTGACAGGCAACACTGAAGCTTTCTTT.

V and J are TRBV5-1 and TRBJ1-6, with TRBD1 identical over 7 bases. Germline assignment: CDR1 SGHRS and CDR2 YFSETQ. The CDR3 spans 16 residues. Trimming took 0 bases from V and 8 from J; bases not matched to a gene: 8. CDR3: CASSLEGGVYDSPLHF. The CDR3 bases are TGCGCCAGCAGCTTGGAAGGGGGCGTTTACGATTCACCCCTCCACTTT.

The chain is built from TRBV4-2 and TRBJ2-3; 8 bases align to TRBD2. The length of the CDR3 is 20 residues. CDR1 and CDR2 (germline): LGHNA, YNFKEQ. V dropped 0 bases and J dropped 3; count of bases not matched to a gene: 17. CDR3 coding DNA: TGTGCCAGCAGCCAAGATAGATCGGCGGGGGGCCGTTCTTTTACAGATACGCAGTATTTT. Translating it yields CASSQDRSAGGRSFTDTQYF.

The chain links TRBV30 to TRBJ1-5; D unresolved. Deletions cut 0 bases from V and 5 bases from J, with 8 bases between. The V gene's germline CDR1 is GTSNPN and CDR2 SVGIG (reference sequence). There are 13 residues in the CDR3. The CDR3 DNA reads TGTGCCTGGAGTGTACTTCAGGATCAGCCCCAGCATTTT. Its protein product is CAWSVLQDQPQHF. Full variable domain (remainder filled in from reference TRBV30 and TRBJ1-5): SQTIHQWPATLVQPVGSPLSLECTVEGTSNPNLYWYRQAAGRGLQLLFYSVGIGQISSEVPQNLSASRPQDRQFILSSKKLLLSDSGFYLCAWSVLQDQPQHFGDGTRLSIL.

The chain recombines TRBV6-4 with TRBJ1-1; no definite D call. V was shortened by 2 bases and J by 1 base, with 11 bases between the two germline ends. This CDR3 region has 15 residues. The V gene's germline CDR1 is MRHNA and CDR2 SNTAGT. Here the CDR3 reads CASSDVGRGNTEAFF. DNA for the CDR3: TGTGCCAGCAGTGACGTAGGACGGGGGAACACTGAAGCTTTCTTT.

In this sample, this clone turned up a few times. The CDR3 reads CAWSRRQSNYGYTF. The CDR3 DNA reads TGTGCCTGGAGTAGGAGACAGTCTAACTATGGCTACACCTTC. This chain uses TRBV30 with TRBJ1-2, with D possibly TRBD1 on 5 matching bases. Germline values: CDR1 GTSNPN, CDR2 SVGIG (reference sequence). The CDR3 has 14 amino acids. V lost 2 bases, J lost 0 bases, and 10 bases lay in between.

This chain uses TRBV7-2 with TRBJ1-5; D gene uncertain. Germline CDR1 SGHTA, CDR2 FQGNSA. Trimming took 0 bases from V and 9 from J, leaving 15 bases between them. This CDR3 is built from 15 residues. CDR3 DNA: TGTGCCAGCAGCTTAGCCAGGTCCCCTGTTCTGCCCCAGCATTTT. It codes for CASSLARSPVLPQHF.

This CDR3 reads CASSVDPATGMDEKLFF. CDR3 coding DNA: TGTGCCAGCAGCGTAGATCCAGCGACAGGGATGGATGAAAAACTGTTTTTT. V gene TRBV9 combines with J gene TRBJ1-4; TRBD1 aligns across 7 bases. The germline V gene encodes CDR1 SGDLS and CDR2 YYNGEE. Unmatched junction bases numbered 11, after V lost 0 bases and J lost 6 bases. This CDR3 comprises 17 residues.

The chain combines TRBV9 with TRBJ1-6, with D possibly TRBD1 on 6 matching bases. The CDR3 is 15 amino acids. In germline, CDR1 is SGDLS, CDR2 YYNGEE. V was cut by 0 bases and J by 7 bases, with 11 bases left in between. CDR3 loop: CASSVGTDSNSPLHF. CDR3 coding DNA: TGTGCCAGCAGCGTAGGGACAGACAGCAATTCACCCCTCCACTTT.

This chain links TRBV25-1 with TRBJ1-1, with D hard to call. V gave up 7 bases and J gave up 1 base, with 7 bases separating them. The CDR3 length is 12 residues. Germline lookup yields CDR1 MGHDK and CDR2 SYGVNS. CDR3 in amino acids: CASKLGNTEAFF. The CDR3 DNA reads TGTGCCAGCAAGCTCGGGAACACTGAAGCTTTCTTT.

This rearrangement joins TRBV9 to TRBJ1-2; D possibly corresponds to TRBD1 (6 bases). The germline gives CDR1 SGDLS, CDR2 YYNGEE. The V end was cut by 0 bases, the J end by 5 bases, with 8 bases between. This CDR3 contains 13 residues. CDR3 nucleotide sequence: TGTGCCAGCAGCGTAGCTGGACAGTATGGCTACACCTTC. Translated: CASSVAGQYGYTF.

The V and J genes are TRBV7-9 and TRBJ1-1; D unclear. Trimming took off 4 bases at V and 6 bases at J, with 18 bases between the two ends. Germline values: CDR1 SEHNR, CDR2 FQNEAQ (reference sequence). The length of the CDR3 is 15 residues. The CDR3 spells CASSSAGPNLAEAFF. Here the CDR3 DNA reads TGTGCCAGCAGCTCCGCGGGCCCTAATCTAGCTGAAGCTTTCTTT. The variable domain in full, completed from reference TRBV7-9 and TRBJ1-1, reads DTGVSQNPRHKITKRGQNVTFRCDPISEHNRLYWYRQTLGQGPEFLTYFQNEAQLEKSRLLSDRFSAERPKGSFSTLEIQRTEQGDSAMYLCASSSAGPNLAEAFFGQGTRLTVV.

The chain joins TRBV27 to TRBJ1-2; a possible D gene is TRBD1 (6 bases). Trimming removed 3 bases from V and 9 bases from J, with 11 bases in between. The CDR3 length is 12 residues. Germline CDR1 and CDR2: MNHEY and SMNVEV (reference sequence). DNA of the CDR3: TGTGCCAGCAGTTTGACCGGGACAAGCTACACCTTC. Amino acid sequence: CASSLTGTSYTF.

A word on this clone: The junction differs from germline at one of its ends, possibly a read error. This sequence joins TRBV6-1 and TRBJ1-5; 7 nucleotides agree with TRBD1. Germline V gives CDR1 MNHNS, CDR2 SASEGT. The CDR3 sequence is 14 residues long. The CDR3 DNA sequence: TGTGCCAGCTGTGACAGGGAAGACTATCAGCCCCAGCATTTT. This translates into CASCDREDYQPQHF.

The chain recombines TRBV18 with TRBJ1-2; no definite D call. The CDR3 totals 11 residues. Trimming cost V 10 bases and J 3 bases, with 9 bases left between them. CDR1 is KGHSH and CDR2 is LQKENI in the germline V gene. The CDR3 reads CATKRDYGYTF. The CDR3 DNA sequence: TGTGCCACCAAACGGGACTATGGCTACACCTTC.